This T cell receptor (beta chain) is drawn from a study of CD8+CD57+ T cells in acquired aplastic anemia (dated by TCRdb to the late 2010s). For the study in its entirety: On average, sorted CD4+ and CD8+ cells yielded 3 to 4 ug of extracted DNA, with a range of 0.2 to 27.4 ug. CD8+CD57+ expansion was defined as a frequency above the mean frequency observed in healthy subjects. The research as a whole found: CD8+ Simpson's diversity did not differ significantly between patients and healthy controls (P=0.060). Around 30 CD8+ CDR3 sequences were found to be shared between patients and controls, but these sequences appeared to be highly expressed in patients and within the immunodominant clones of the patients.

Regarding this clonotype: Its antigen remains unidentified. Within one base of it there is no much larger clone, and no base qualities were kept.

Patients chosen for sequencing had shown expansion of CD8+CD57+ cells by flow cytometry. All patients had severe acquired aplastic anemia diagnosed by International Study of Aplastic Anemia and Agranulocytosis and Camitta criteria. No therapy had been received by the patients at the time of blood sampling. In the study, sorted CD4+ and CD8+ blood T cells from patients with severe aplastic anemia and from healthy subjects underwent deep sequencing of TCR repertoires. Patients were enrolled in the USA under clinicaltrials.gov protocols 00001620, 01623167, 00001397, 00071045, 00081523 and 00961064. Ficoll-Paque density gradient centrifugation was used to isolate peripheral blood mononuclear cells. CD4+ and CD8+ T cells were sorted by FACS or magnetic beads before DNA extraction. CDR3 length: 16 amino acids, cysteine to phenylalanine. The CDR3 DNA has 48 bases and is translated from base 1. As encoded in the germline V gene, CDR1 is SGHTA while CDR2 is FQGTGA. V is pared back by 5 bases and J by 6 bases, with 21 bases lying between the germline termini.

Genomic DNA served as template for TCR beta VDJ combination and CDR3 sequence profiling. An Illumina HiSeq 2000 was the platform used for TCR repertoire sequencing. Concerning the study's data processing: Repertoire assessment relied on Simpson's diversity index, CDR3 size and DJ length profiles, and TRBV/TRBJ rearrangement plots. The immunodominant clone was defined as the most abundant DNA sequence in deep sequencing data. CDR3 amino acid sequences were checked for sharing between subjects and were compared against published repertoires and the VDJdb database. TCRdb trimmed the raw reads at Q25, called clones with MiXCR and kept productive beta chains. CDR3 protein duplicates are merged, each entry listing the most common genes and DNA. The V and J calls were determined by TCRdb, not by the authors. The sample table contains about 200,000 distinct CDR3 sequences; only one count was recorded for 65% of them. The ten largest clones add up to roughly 62% of the sample.

Sequences were obtained from sorted CD4+, CD8+, or CD8+CD57+ T cells (not recorded which) from PBMCs. This sequence was found in a human donor with aplastic anemia. The chain joins TRBV7-3 to TRBJ2-3; TRBD2 is a weak D gene call, 5 bases matching. The nucleotides are TGTGCCAGCAGCGCGACAACTAGTTTTGCTGGGGATACGCAGTATTTT. Its coded protein is CASSATTSFAGDTQYF.